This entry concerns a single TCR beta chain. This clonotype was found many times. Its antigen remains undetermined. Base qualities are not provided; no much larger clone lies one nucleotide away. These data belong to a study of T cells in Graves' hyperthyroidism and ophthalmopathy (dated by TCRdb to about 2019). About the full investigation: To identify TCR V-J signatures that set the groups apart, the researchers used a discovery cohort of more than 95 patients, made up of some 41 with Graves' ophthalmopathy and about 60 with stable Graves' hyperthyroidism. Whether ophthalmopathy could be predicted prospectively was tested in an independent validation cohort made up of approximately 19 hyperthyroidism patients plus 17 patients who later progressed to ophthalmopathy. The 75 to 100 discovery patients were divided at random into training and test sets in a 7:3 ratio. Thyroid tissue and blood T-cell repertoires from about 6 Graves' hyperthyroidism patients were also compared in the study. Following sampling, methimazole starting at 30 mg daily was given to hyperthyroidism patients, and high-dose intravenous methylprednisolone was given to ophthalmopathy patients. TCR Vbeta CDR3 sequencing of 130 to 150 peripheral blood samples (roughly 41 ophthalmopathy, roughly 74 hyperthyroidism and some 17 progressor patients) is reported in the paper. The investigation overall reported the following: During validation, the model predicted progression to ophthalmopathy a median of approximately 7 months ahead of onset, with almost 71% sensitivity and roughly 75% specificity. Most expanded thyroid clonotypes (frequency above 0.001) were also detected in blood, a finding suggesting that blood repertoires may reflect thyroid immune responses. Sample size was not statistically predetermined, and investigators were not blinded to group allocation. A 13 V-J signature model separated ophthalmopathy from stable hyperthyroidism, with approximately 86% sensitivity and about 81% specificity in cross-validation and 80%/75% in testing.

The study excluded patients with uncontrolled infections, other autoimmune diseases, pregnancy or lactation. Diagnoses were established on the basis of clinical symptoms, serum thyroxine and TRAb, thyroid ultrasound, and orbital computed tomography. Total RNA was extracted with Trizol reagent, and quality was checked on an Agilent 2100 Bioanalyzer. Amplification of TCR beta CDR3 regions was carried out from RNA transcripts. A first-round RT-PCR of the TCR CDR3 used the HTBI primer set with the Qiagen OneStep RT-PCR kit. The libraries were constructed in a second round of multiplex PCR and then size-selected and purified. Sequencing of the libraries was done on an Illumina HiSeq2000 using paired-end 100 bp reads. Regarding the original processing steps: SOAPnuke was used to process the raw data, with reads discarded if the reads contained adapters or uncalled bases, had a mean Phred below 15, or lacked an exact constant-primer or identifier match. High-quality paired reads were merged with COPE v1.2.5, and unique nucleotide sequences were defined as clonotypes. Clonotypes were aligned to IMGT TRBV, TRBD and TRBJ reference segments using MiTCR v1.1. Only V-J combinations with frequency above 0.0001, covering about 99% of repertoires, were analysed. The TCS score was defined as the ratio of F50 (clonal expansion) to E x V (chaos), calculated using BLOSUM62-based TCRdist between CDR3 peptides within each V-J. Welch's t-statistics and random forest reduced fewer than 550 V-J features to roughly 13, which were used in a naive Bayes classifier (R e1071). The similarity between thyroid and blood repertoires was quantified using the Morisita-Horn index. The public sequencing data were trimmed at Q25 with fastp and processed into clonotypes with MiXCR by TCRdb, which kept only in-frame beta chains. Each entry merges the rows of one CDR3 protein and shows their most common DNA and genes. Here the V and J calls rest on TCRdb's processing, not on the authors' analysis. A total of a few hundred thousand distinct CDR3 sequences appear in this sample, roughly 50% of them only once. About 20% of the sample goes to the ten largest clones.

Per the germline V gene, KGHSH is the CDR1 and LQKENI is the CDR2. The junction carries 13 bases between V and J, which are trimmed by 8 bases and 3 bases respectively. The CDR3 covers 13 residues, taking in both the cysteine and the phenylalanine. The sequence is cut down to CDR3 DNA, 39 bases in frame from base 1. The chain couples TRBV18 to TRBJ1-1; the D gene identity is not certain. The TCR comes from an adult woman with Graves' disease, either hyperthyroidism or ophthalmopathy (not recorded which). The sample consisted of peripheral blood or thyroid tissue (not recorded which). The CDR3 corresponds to CASGARVDTEAFF. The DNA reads TGTGCCAGCGGAGCCAGAGTGGACACTGAAGCTTTCTTT.